The clone carrying this T cell receptor (beta chain) was counted only a few times. What it binds is not known. This sample is drawn from a study of CD8 T cells in ankylosing spondylitis. Trimming pared 6 bases from V and 3 bases from J, leaving 14 bases between. There are 15 residues in the CDR3. Study-wide results and caveats: A motif of 7 to 9 highly homologous TCR beta variants was seen as apparently characteristic of ankylosing spondylitis blood. Disease-linked clones were CD8+ and relatively rare in peripheral blood.

TCRdb reprocessed the 5' RACE reads via MiXCR and lists one record per CDR3 protein. The profile shows about 750,000 distinct CDR3 sequences, 15% to 20% of them singletons. The rearrangement links TRBV12-3 or TRBV12-4 to TRBJ2-2; tentative D call: TRBD2 (6 bases). The material sequenced was blood, either unsorted or a sorted T cell fraction (not recorded which). The sequence came from a male donor with ankylosing spondylitis. Here the CDR3 reads CASREGLSDTGELFF. The CDR3 DNA follows: TGTGCCAGCAGGGAGGGGTTGTCGGACACCGGGGAGCTGTTTTTT.